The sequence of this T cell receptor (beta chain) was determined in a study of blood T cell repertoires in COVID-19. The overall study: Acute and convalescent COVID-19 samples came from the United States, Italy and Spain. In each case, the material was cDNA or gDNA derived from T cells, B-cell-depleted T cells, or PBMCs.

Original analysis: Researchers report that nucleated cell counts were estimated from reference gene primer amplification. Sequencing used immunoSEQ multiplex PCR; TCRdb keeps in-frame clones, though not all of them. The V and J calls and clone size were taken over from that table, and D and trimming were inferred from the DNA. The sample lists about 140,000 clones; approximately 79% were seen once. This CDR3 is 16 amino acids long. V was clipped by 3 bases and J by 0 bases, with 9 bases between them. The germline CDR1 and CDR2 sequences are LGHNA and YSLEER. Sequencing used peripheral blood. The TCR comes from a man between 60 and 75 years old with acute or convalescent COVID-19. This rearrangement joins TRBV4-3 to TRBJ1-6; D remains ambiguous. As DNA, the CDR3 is TGCGCCAGCAGCCATAGACGGAGCTCCTATAATTCACCCCTCCACTTT. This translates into CASSHRRSSYNSPLHF.